This T cell receptor (beta chain) is drawn from a study of T cell responses to AZD1222 COVID-19 vaccine. Concerning this clone: What it recognizes is unknown.

The CDR3 totals 16 residues. The V gene's germline CDR1 is SGHDT and CDR2 YYEEEE. Germline trimming cut 4 bases from V and 4 bases from J; bases unmatched to any gene: 7. Sequenced by immunoSEQ multiplex PCR; TCRdb stores in-frame clones only, minus some. Of 60,000 to 90,000 clones in the sample, over 65% are singletons; the top ten hold roughly 28%. Study-level results: Within unmutated variant regions lay the reported targets of nearly half of spike-specific TCRs.

Source: peripheral blood, taken 28 days after the second dose of the MenACWY control vaccine. The V gene is TRBV5-6, the J gene TRBJ2-1, with 11 positions matching TRBD2. This clonotype originated in an adult who received the MenACWY meningococcal vaccine as a control. CDR3 sequence (DNA): TGTGCCAGCAGCCCGAGACTAGCGGGGCTGTACAATGAGCAGTTCTTC. It encodes CASSPRLAGLYNEQFF.